Below, 14 T cell receptor beta chains from the same sample are listed, as sequenced in a study of post-analysis software for immune sequencing data. These receptors' targets are unknown. Incorporated into the TCR beta cDNA libraries were unique molecular identifiers, which served to reduce PCR and sequencing biases. TCRdb analysed the PCR reads with MiXCR anew, one entry per CDR3 protein. Found here are some 690,000 distinct CDR3 sequences, approximately 59% of them singletons; the top ten hold approximately 10%. Overall study findings and caveats: Patients showed TRBV5-6, TRBV5-1 and TRBV20-1 among a few TRBV segments more frequent than in controls.

Sequenced: blood. The receptors were gathered from a girl aged 2-10 years with multiple sclerosis.

The V gene is TRBV18, the J gene TRBJ2-5; the D is unclear. Germline CDR1 reads KGHSH; CDR2 reads LQKENI. The V end lost 1 base, the J end lost 8 bases, and 11 bases lay between the germline ends. The CDR3 length is 13 residues. CDR3 region: CASSPQGESTQYF. In nucleotides, the CDR3 is TGTGCCAGCTCACCACAGGGCGAAAGTACCCAGTACTTC. The full variable domain, with the rest looked up from reference TRBV18 and TRBJ2-5, is NAGVMQNPRHLVRRRGQEARLRCSPMKGHSHVYWYRQLPEEGLKFMVYLQKENIIDESGMPKERFSAEFPKEGPSILRIQQVVRGDSAAYFCASSPQGESTQYFGPGTRLLVL.

This clonotype was detected a few times. The gene calls are TRBV10-1 and TRBJ2-1, with a tentative D call TRBD1 (6 bases). The CDR3 has 13 amino acids. V lost 0 bases, J lost 10 bases, and 10 bases lay in between. Germline values: CDR1 WNHNN, CDR2 SYGVQD (reference sequence). The CDR3 DNA follows: TGCGCCAGCAGTGAGTCAGGGGGAAACGAGCAGTTCTTC. Its protein is CASSESGGNEQFF.

V and J are TRBV4-2 and TRBJ1-4, with D perhaps matching TRBD1 (6 bases). V gave up 1 base and J gave up 8 bases, with 20 bases separating them. The V gene's germline CDR1 is LGHNA and CDR2 YNFKEQ. The CDR3 runs to 17 residues. The CDR3, as DNA: TGTGCCAGCAGCCAAGGAGCGAGGGGGGACATAGGGGAAAAACTGTTTTTT. Translation gives CASSQGARGDIGEKLFF.

The chain carries TRBV7-9 and TRBJ2-1; TRBD2 matches 9 bases. The CDR3 is made up of 16 amino acids. The germline CDR1 and CDR2 sequences are SEHNR and FQNEAQ (reference sequence). V shed 5 bases, J shed 8 bases, and the junction held 13 bases outside the gene matches. The CDR3 nucleotides read TGTGCCAGCAGCCCTTCCCGGGGCGGGGGGGCGCATGAGCAGTTCTTC. Protein sequence: CASSPSRGGGAHEQFF.

The chain is built from TRBV27 and TRBJ2-7, with TRBD2 matching 9 bases. This CDR3 is 15 amino acids long. In germline, CDR1 is MNHEY, CDR2 SMNVEV (reference sequence). V was clipped by 5 bases and J by 5 bases; unmatched bases: 10. This chain's CDR3 is CASSPLLVAGDEQYF. CDR3 DNA sequence: TGTGCCAGCAGTCCGCTATTAGTAGCGGGAGACGAGCAGTACTTC.

The J gene is TRBJ2-7, the V gene TRBV6-5; the match to TRBD2 covers 11 bases. Germline V CDR1 and CDR2: MNHEY, SVGAGI. The CDR3 is 13 amino acids. With V trimmed by 9 bases and J by 3 bases, 4 bases remained unmatched. CDR3 protein: CASSGLAGYEQYF. DNA of the CDR3: TGTGCCAGTTCAGGACTAGCGGGCTACGAGCAGTACTTC.

This clonotype was picked up a small number of times. The chain carries TRBV7-9 and TRBJ2-3; 7 positions agree with TRBD1. J was trimmed by 3 bases and V by 4 bases; bases with no gene match: 7. The CDR3 extends over 15 amino acids. The germline V gene encodes CDR1 SEHNR and CDR2 FQNEAQ (reference sequence). As DNA, the CDR3 is TGTGCCAGCAGCTCCCCCACAGGGGTTACAGATACGCAGTATTTT. Translated, it gives CASSSPTGVTDTQYF.

The rearrangement joins TRBV2 to TRBJ2-7, with a tentative D call TRBD2 (5 bases). Germline V gene data show CDR1 as SNHLY and CDR2 as FYNNEI. This CDR3 contains 14 residues. Trimming removed 2 bases from V and 8 bases from J, with 16 bases in between. The CDR3 region has the DNA TGTGCCAGCAGTGAAAACGAGGGTTTGATGCAGCAGTACTTC. It is translated as CASSENEGLMQQYF. Variable domain in full (rest from reference TRBV2 and TRBJ2-7): EPEVTQTPSHQVTQMGQEVILRCVPISNHLYFYWYRQILGQKVEFLVSFYNNEISEKSEIFDDQFSVERPDGSNFTLKIRSTKLEDSAMYFCASSENEGLMQQYFGPGTRLTVT.

This clonotype occurred a few times. The V gene is TRBV5-5, the J gene TRBJ2-7; D remains ambiguous. Trimming removed 0 bases from V and 2 bases from J, with 15 bases in between. Germline loops: CDR1 SGHKS, CDR2 YYEKEE (reference sequence). CDR3 length: 16 residues. CDR3 nucleotide sequence: TGTGCCAGCAGCTTGGTGGGCGGAACCATCCCCTACGAGCAGTACTTC. Protein sequence: CASSLVGGTIPYEQYF.

This rearrangement joins TRBV7-6 to TRBJ1-6, with D hard to call. This CDR3 is 16 amino acids long. From germline, CDR1 is SGHVS and CDR2 FNYEAQ. Trimming took off 7 bases at V and 3 bases at J, with 16 bases between the two ends. CDR3 DNA: TGTGCCAGCAACCGTTTAATGAGTATCTATAATTCACCCCTCCACTTT. Protein product: CASNRLMSIYNSPLHF.

The chain joins TRBV12-3 or TRBV12-4 to TRBJ2-5, with D maybe TRBD2 (6 bases). V lost 0 bases, J lost 4 bases, and 12 bases lay in between. The CDR3 spans 15 residues. The CDR3 protein is CASSLAEGWGETQYF. CDR3 sequence (DNA): TGTGCCAGCAGTTTAGCGGAGGGTTGGGGAGAGACCCAGTACTTC.

This clonotype occurred a few times. V usage is TRBV12-3 or TRBV12-4 and J usage is TRBJ1-2; 7 bases are a match to TRBD1. The CDR3 covers 15 residues. J was trimmed by 4 bases and V by 4 bases; bases with no gene match: 9. CDR3 amino acids: CASSSEGALGYGYTF. The CDR3 nucleotides are TGTGCCAGCAGTTCGGAGGGGGCGCTGGGCTATGGCTACACCTTC.

The count of this clonotype is one. The gene calls are TRBV20-1 and TRBJ2-5, with D perhaps matching TRBD2 (5 bases). This CDR3 is 16 amino acids long. Germline-derived CDR1 and CDR2 are DFQATT and SNEGSKA (reference sequence). Trimming took 0 bases from V and 1 from J, leaving 15 bases between them. CDR3 bases: TGCAGTGCTAGAGATTTCGAGGGAGTAACCCAAGAGACCCAGTACTTC. This translates into CSARDFEGVTQETQYF.

The gene calls are TRBV20-1 and TRBJ2-1, with TRBD1 identical over 10 bases. The CDR3 length is 13 residues. Losses at the gene ends were 6 bases for V and 7 bases for J; bases not matched to a gene: 6. Germline V gene data show CDR1 as DFQATT and CDR2 as SNEGSKA (reference sequence). CDR3 amino acids: CSAPRQGANEQFF. For the CDR3, the DNA is TGCAGTGCCCCCAGACAGGGGGCGAATGAGCAGTTCTTC.